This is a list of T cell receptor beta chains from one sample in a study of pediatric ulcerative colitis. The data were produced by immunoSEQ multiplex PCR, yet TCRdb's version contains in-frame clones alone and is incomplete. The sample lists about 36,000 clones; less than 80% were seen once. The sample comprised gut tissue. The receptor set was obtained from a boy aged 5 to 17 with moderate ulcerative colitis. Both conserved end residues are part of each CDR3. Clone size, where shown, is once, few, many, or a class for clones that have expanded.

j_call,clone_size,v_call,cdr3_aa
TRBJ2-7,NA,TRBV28,CASTPTPGEQYF
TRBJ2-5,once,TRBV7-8,CASSYGYETQYF
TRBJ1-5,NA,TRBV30,CAWSVGTGANQPQHF
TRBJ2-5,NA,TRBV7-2,CASSLEPWSGQETQYF
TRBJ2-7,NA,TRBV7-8,CASSLVRGGNIEQYF
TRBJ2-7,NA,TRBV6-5,CASSYLDRWDYEQYF
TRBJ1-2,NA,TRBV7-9,CASRPFTEGGYTF
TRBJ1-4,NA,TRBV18,CASSSFNEKLFF
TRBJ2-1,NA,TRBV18,CASSPRGTSGSHEQFF
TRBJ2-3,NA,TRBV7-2,CASSLEPPLSGGASDTQYF
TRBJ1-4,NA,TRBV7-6,CASSYPAGSGDEKLFF
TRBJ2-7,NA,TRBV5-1,CASSFPGRIVHEQYF
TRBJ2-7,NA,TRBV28,CASSTRGAGREQYF
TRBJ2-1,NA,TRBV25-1,CASSERASYNEQFF
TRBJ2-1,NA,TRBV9,CASSGTGTSGGFGYNEQFF
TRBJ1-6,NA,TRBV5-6,CASSLSPSPLHF
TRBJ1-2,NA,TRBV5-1,CASSLLGIHGYTF
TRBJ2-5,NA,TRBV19,CASSRGLAVQETQYF
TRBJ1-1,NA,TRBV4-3,CASSPRENTEAFF
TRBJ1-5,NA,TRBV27,CASSLYRDQPQHF
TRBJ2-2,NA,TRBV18,CASSPPGSGLGFGELFF
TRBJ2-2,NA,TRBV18,CASSSPGTVNTGELFF
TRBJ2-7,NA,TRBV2,CASIRGPGEEQYF
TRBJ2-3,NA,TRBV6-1,CASRFVNTDTQYF
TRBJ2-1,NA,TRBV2,CASSGSGYNEQFF
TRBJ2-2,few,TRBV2,CASSRTSAFTGELFF
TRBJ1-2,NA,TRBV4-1,CASSPNLTGENGYGYTF
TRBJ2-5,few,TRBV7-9,CASTLQETQYF
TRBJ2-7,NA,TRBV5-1,CASSLEGHGLAASQEQYF
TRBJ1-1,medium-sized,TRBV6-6,CASIPADGRGDTEAFF
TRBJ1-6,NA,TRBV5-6,CASSSPGQGGSESPLHF
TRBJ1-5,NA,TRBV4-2,CASSLEGGNQPQHF
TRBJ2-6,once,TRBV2,CASRLGFYSGANVLTF
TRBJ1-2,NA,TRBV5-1,CASSEGGFYGYTF
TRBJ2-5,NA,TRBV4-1,CASSQQPLSGGYQETQYF
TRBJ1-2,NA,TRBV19,CASSRDRSYGYTF
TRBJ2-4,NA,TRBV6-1,CATRLAGFHIQYF
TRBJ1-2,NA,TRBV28,CASRPIDRNYGYTF
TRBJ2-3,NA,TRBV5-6,CASSGTSSGADTQYF
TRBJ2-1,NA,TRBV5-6,CASSVGGNEQFF
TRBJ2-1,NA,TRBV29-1,CSVGDYHGGYNEQFF
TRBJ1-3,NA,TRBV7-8,CASSLVVDRGMLVGNTIYF
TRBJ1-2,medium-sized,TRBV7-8,CASSLGDTNYGYTF
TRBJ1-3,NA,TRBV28,CASSLGEDGNTIYF
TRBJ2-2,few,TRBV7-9,CASSFPTGELFF
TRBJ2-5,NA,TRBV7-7,CASSGGQGFQETQYF
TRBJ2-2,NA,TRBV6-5,CASINSGDNTGELFF
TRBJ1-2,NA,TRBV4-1,CASSPSARQGTNYGYTF
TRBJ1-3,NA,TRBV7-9,CASSPGHRYLSGNTIYF
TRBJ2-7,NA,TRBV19,CASSMSYGGSRYEQYF
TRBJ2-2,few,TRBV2,CASSVWTVGTGELFF
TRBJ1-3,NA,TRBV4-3,CASSQESSSGNTIYF
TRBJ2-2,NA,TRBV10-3,CAIKRNTGELFF
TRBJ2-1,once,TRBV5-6,CASSLQGGAGNEQFF
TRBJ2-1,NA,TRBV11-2,CASSFEYNEQFF